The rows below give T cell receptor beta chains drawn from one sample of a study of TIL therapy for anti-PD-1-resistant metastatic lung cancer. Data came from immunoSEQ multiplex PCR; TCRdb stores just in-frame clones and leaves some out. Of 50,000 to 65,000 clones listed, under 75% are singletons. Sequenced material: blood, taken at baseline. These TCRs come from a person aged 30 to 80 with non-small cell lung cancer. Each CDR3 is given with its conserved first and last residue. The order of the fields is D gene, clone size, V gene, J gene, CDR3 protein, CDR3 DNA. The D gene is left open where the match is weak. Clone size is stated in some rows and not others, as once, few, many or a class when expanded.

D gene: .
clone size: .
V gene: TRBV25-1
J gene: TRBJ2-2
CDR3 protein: CASSPINTGELFF
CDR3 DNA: TGTGCCAGCTCCCCGATTAACACCGGGGAGCTGTTTTTT

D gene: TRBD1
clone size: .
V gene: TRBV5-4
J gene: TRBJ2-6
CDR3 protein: CASSNPTGGGSGANVLTF
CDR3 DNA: TGTGCCAGCAGTAACCCGACAGGGGGAGGCAGCGGGGCCAACGTCCTGACTTTC

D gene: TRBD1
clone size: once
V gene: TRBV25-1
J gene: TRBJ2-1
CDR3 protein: CASSSWTGATSSYNEQFF
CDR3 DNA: TGTGCCAGCAGTAGTTGGACAGGGGCTACGAGCTCCTACAATGAGCAGTTCTTC

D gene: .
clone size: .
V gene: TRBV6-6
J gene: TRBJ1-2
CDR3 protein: CASSRYTF
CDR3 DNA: TGTGCCAGCAGCCGCTACACCTTC

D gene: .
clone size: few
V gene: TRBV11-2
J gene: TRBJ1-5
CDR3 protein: CASSLAPGPGQPQHF
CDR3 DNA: TGTGCCAGCAGCTTAGCGCCAGGACCGGGTCAGCCCCAGCATTTT

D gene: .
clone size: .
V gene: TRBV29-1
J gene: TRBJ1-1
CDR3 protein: CSVEGQNAEAFF
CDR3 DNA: TGCAGCGTTGAAGGACAAAACGCTGAAGCTTTCTTT

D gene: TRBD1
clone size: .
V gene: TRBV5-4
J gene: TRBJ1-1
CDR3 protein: CASSLGGGVRDTEAFF
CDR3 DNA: TGTGCCAGCTCCCTGGGAGGGGGCGTCAGGGACACTGAAGCTTTCTTT

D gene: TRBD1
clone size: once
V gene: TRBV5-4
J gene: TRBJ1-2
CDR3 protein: CASSGRDRAFYGYTF
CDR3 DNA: TGTGCCAGCAGCGGCCGGGACAGGGCCTTTTATGGCTACACCTTC

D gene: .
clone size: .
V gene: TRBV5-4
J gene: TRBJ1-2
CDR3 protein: CASSLKGRPYGYTF
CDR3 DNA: TGTGCCAGCAGCTTGAAGGGCCGTCCCTATGGCTACACCTTC

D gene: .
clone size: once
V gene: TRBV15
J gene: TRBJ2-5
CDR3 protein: CATSIRGTAVSETQYF
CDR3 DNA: TGTGCCACCAGCATTAGGGGGACCGCCGTATCGGAGACCCAGTACTTC

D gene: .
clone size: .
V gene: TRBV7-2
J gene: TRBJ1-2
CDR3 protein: CASSLGGQAYGYTF
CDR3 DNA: TGTGCCAGCAGCTTAGGGGGACAAGCGTATGGCTACACCTTC

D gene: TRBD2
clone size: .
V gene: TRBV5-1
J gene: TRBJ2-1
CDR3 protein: CASSLGGAGYNEQFF
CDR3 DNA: TGCGCCAGCAGCTTGGGGGGAGCGGGGTACAATGAGCAGTTCTTC

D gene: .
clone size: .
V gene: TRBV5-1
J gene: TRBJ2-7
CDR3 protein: CASSLVGGTYEQYF
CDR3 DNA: TGCGCCAGCAGCTTGGTAGGGGGTACCTACGAGCAGTACTTC

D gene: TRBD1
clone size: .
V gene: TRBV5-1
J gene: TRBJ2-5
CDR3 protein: CASSLTGVQETQYF
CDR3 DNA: TGCGCCAGCAGCTTAACAGGGGTCCAAGAGACCCAGTACTTC

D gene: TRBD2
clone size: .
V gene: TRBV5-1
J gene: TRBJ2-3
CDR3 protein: CASSRIAGVADTQYF
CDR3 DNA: TGCGCCAGCAGTCGTATAGCGGGAGTCGCAGATACGCAGTATTTT

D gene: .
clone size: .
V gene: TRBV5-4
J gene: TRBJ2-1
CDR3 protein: CASSPGRFYNEQFF
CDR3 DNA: TGTGCCAGCAGCCCCGGTAGGTTCTACAATGAGCAGTTCTTC

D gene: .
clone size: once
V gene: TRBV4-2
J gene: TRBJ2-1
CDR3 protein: CASSPLGLAGGRDEQFF
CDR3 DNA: TGTGCCAGCAGCCCCCTAGGACTAGCAGGGGGGAGGGATGAGCAGTTCTTC

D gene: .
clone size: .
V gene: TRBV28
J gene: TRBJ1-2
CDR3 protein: CASRRGGRYGYTF
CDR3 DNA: TGTGCCAGTAGAAGGGGGGGTAGGTATGGCTACACCTTC

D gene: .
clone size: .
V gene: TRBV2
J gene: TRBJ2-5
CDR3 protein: CASTSGPLQETQYF
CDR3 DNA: TGTGCCAGCACTTCGGGGCCACTTCAAGAGACCCAGTACTTC

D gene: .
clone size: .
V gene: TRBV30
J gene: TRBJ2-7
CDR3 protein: CAWSTQGLEQYF
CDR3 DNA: TGTGCCTGGAGTACACAGGGACTCGAGCAGTACTTC

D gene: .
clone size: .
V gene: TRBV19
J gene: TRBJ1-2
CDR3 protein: CASSLGTDNYGYTF
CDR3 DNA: TGTGCCAGTAGTCTGGGGACGGACAACTATGGCTACACCTTC

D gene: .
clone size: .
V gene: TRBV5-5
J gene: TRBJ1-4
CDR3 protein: CASSSSGGRFEKLFF
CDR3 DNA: TGTGCCAGCAGCTCGAGTGGGGGGCGCTTTGAAAAACTGTTTTTT

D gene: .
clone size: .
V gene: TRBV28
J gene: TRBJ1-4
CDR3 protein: CASSDRRALLNEKLFF
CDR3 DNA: TGTGCCAGCAGCGATCGAAGGGCCCTCCTGAATGAAAAACTGTTTTTT

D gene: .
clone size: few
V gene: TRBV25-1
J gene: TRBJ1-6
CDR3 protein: CASSDRGRSPLHF
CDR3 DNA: TGTGCCAGCAGTGATAGGGGGAGATCACCCCTCCACTTT

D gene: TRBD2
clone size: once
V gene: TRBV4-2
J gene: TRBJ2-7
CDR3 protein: CASSDGTSPAYEQYF
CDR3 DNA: TGTGCCAGCAGCGATGGGACTAGCCCGGCCTACGAGCAGTACTTC

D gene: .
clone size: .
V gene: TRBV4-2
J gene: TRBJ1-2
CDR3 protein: CASSGPTDTNYGYTF
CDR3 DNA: TGTGCCAGCAGCGGACCGACAGATACTAACTATGGCTACACCTTC

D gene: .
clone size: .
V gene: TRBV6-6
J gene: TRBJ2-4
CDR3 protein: CASSYGKGQYNIQYF
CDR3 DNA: TGTGCCAGCAGTTATGGAAAGGGCCAATACAACATTCAGTACTTC

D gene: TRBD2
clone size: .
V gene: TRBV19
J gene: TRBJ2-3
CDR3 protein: CASTLGTTTDTQYF
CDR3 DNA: TGTGCCAGTACCCTGGGGACTACCACAGATACGCAGTATTTT

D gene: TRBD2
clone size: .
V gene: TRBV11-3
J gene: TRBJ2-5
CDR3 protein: CASSLVYGPAGSETQYF
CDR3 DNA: TGTGCCAGCAGCTTAGTGTACGGTCCAGCGGGGTCAGAGACCCAGTACTTC

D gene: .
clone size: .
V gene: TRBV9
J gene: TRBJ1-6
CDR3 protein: CASSVGGLYNSPLHF
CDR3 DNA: TGTGCCAGCAGCGTGGGGGGTCTCTATAATTCACCCCTCCACTTT

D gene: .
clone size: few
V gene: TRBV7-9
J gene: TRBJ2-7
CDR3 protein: CASSSDSTTSQYF
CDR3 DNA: TGTGCCAGCAGCTCGGACAGCACTACGAGTCAGTACTTC

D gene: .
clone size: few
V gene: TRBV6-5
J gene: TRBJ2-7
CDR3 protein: CASSYSLQGGYEQYF
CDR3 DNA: TGTGCCAGCAGTTACTCCCTACAGGGCGGATACGAGCAGTACTTC

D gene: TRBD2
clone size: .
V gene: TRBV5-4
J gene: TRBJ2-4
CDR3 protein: CASSSGLAGGDIQYF
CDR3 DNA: TGTGCCAGCAGCTCGGGACTAGCGGGAGGAGACATTCAGTACTTC

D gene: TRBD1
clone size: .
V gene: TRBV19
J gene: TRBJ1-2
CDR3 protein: CASSMGGQGSGGYTF
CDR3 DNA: TGTGCCAGTAGTATGGGGGGACAGGGCTCCGGTGGCTACACCTTC

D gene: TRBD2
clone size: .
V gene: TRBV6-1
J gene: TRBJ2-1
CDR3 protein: CASRVLAGNEQFF
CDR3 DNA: TGTGCCAGCAGGGTGTTAGCGGGGAATGAGCAGTTCTTC

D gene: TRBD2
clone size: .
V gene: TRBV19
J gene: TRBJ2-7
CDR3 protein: CASTRPLAGDHEQYF
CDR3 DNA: TGTGCCAGTACCCGTCCCTTAGCGGGAGACCACGAGCAGTACTTC

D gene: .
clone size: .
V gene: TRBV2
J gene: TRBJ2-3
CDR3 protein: CASRPTDGFTQYF
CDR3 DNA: TGTGCCAGCAGACCAACGGACGGCTTTACGCAGTATTTT

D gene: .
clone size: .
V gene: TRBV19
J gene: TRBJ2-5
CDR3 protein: CASSNVQETQYF
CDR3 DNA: TGTGCCAGTAGTAACGTCCAAGAGACCCAGTACTTC

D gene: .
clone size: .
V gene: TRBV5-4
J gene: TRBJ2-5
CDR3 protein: CASSLGGSQETQYF
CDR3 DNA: TGTGCCAGCAGCTTGGGGGGCAGCCAAGAGACCCAGTACTTC

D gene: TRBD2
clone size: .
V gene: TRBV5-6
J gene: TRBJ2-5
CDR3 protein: CASSTGTSGRNETQYF
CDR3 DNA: TGTGCCAGCAGCACCGGGACTAGCGGGAGAAACGAGACCCAGTACTTC

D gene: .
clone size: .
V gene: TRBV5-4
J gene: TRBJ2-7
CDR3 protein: CASSSGPGSVRSYEQYF
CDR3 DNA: TGTGCCAGCAGCTCCGGGCCAGGGAGTGTTAGGTCCTACGAGCAGTACTTC

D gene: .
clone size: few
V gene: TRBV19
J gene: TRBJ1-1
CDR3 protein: CASSPWGRGGTEAFF
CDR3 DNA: TGTGCCAGTAGTCCATGGGGACGCGGGGGCACTGAAGCTTTCTTT

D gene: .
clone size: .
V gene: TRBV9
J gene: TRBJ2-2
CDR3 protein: CASSGTVFTGELFF
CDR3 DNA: TGTGCCAGCAGCGGGACAGTTTTCACCGGGGAGCTGTTTTTT

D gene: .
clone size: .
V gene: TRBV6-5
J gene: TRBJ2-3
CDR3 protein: CASSYGQGTDTQYF
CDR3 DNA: TGTGCCAGCAGTTATGGGCAGGGGACAGATACGCAGTATTTT

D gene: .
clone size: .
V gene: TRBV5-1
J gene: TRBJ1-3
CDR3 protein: CASSNTGSGNTIYF
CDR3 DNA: TGCGCCAGCAGCAATACAGGGAGTGGAAACACCATATATTTT

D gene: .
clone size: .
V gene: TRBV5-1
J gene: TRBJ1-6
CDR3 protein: CASSLGRSRDSPLHF
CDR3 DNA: TGCGCCAGCAGCTTGGGGCGCTCGAGGGATTCACCCCTCCACTTT